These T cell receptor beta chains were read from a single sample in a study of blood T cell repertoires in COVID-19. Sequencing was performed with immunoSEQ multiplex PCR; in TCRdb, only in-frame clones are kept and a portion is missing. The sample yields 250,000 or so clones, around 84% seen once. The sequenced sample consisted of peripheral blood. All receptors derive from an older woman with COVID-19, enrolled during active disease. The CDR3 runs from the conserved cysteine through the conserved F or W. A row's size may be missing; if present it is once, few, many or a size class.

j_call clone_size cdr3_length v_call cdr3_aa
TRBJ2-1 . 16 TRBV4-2 CASSLAGGPGGNEQFF
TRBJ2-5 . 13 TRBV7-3 CASSLFQGETQYF
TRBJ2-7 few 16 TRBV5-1 CASSLGTGIQTYEQYF
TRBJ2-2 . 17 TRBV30 CAWSVYAPAGEIGELFF
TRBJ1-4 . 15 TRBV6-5 CASSPSRDRQVPMFF
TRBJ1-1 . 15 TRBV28 CASTPHTQGGTEAFF
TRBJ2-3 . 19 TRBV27 CASGPLPGLAELYTDTQYF
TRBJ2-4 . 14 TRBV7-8 CASSLEASFDIQYF
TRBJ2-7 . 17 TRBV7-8 CASSSTVGQGFTYEQYF
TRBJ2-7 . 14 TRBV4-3 CASSQAGGSYEQYF
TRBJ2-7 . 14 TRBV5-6 CASSKGLAGDEQYF
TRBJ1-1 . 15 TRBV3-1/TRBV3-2 CASSDRQVRNTEAFF
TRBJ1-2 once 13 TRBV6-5 CASSYRTAYGYTF
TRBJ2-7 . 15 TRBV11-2 CASSPRVGSAYEQYF
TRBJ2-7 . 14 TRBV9 CASSVGDTNYEQYF
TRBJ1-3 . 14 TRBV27 CASSPDRVRNTIYF
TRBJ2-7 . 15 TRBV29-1 CSVVGSSVSSYEQYF
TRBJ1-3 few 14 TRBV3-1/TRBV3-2 CASSQTSIRNTIYF
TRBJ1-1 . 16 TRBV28 CASSRTTGALNTEAFF
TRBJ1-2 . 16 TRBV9 CASSTIYRGLGYGYTF
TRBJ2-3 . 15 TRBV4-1 CASSLRQGDTDTQYF
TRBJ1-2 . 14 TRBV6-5 CASSSQGQGWGYTF
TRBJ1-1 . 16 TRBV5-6 CASSQSIRFGNTEAFF
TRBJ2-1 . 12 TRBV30 CAWSVFSNEQFF
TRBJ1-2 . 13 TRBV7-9 CASSTRGGHGYTF
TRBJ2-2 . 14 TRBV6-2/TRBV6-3 CASSSRRETRELFF